Listed below are T cell receptor beta chains from one sample, sequenced in a study of T cells in Graves' hyperthyroidism and ophthalmopathy. Each CDR3 protein is one row after TCRdb ran MiXCR on the multiplex PCR reads. The profile shows roughly 700,000 distinct CDR3 sequences, roughly 17% of them singletons. The material sequenced was blood. The receptor source for this set is a man aged 45-65 years with Graves' hyperthyroidism. Each CDR3 is given with its conserved first and last residue. A D gene is named only where the DNA matches it firmly. The size field is filled for only some rows; it gives once, few, many or a size class.

CDR3 DNA: TGCAGTGCTAGAGGTGTCCTAGCGGGGAGCTCCTACGAGCAGTACTTC; CDR3 protein: CSARGVLAGSSYEQYF; D gene: TRBD2; J gene: TRBJ2-7; V gene: TRBV20-1; clone size: many
CDR3 DNA: TGTGCCAGCACCCCTGGTACAGCCTTCCGAAAACTGTTTTTT; CDR3 protein: CASTPGTAFRKLFF; D gene: NA; J gene: TRBJ1-4; V gene: TRBV28; clone size: NA
CDR3 DNA: TGTGCCAGCAGTCCGGCACTTTCGGAAGGAGCTTTCTTT; CDR3 protein: CASSPALSEGAFF; D gene: NA; J gene: TRBJ1-1; V gene: TRBV27; clone size: many
CDR3 DNA: TGCAGTGCCCAAGCCTCCACCGAAGGTACTGGAAACACCATATATTTT; CDR3 protein: CSAQASTEGTGNTIYF; D gene: NA; J gene: TRBJ1-3; V gene: TRBV20-1; clone size: many
CDR3 DNA: TGTGCCAGCAGCCCGCGGACAGGAGCCTTGAACACTGAAGCTTTCTTT; CDR3 protein: CASSPRTGALNTEAFF; D gene: TRBD1; J gene: TRBJ1-1; V gene: TRBV7-9; clone size: NA
CDR3 DNA: TGTGCCAGCAGCCCCCGAGAGATGACCGGGGAGCCGTTTTTT; CDR3 protein: CASSPREMTGEPFF; D gene: NA; J gene: TRBJ2-2; V gene: TRBV3-1; clone size: NA
CDR3 DNA: TGTGCCAGCAGTCCGTTACCGGGACCATCGAACACCGGGGAGCTGTTTTTT; CDR3 protein: CASSPLPGPSNTGELFF; D gene: NA; J gene: TRBJ2-2; V gene: TRBV28; clone size: many
CDR3 DNA: TGTGCCAGCAGCTCCGGGACAGGGTTTGGCTACACCTTC; CDR3 protein: CASSSGTGFGYTF; D gene: TRBD1; J gene: TRBJ1-2; V gene: TRBV2; clone size: many
CDR3 DNA: TGTGCCAGCAGTTTTCAGGGGGCGGGTTCACCCCTCCACTTT; CDR3 protein: CASSFQGAGSPLHF; D gene: TRBD1; J gene: TRBJ1-6; V gene: TRBV28; clone size: NA
CDR3 DNA: TGTGCCAGCAGCTTAATACCCTCCGGCCCTACCCACAATGAGCAGTTCTTC; CDR3 protein: CASSLIPSGPTHNEQFF; D gene: NA; J gene: TRBJ2-1; V gene: TRBV7-9; clone size: few
CDR3 DNA: TGTGCCAGCTCACCACGAGTTGGACTAGCGGGAGTGTACGGCACCGGGGAGCTGCTTTTT; CDR3 protein: CASSPRVGLAGVYGTGELLF; D gene: TRBD2; J gene: TRBJ2-2; V gene: TRBV18; clone size: NA
CDR3 DNA: TGTGCCAGCAGCCGACAGGGGCTCCCAGCTAACTATGGCTACACCTTC; CDR3 protein: CASSRQGLPANYGYTF; D gene: TRBD1; J gene: TRBJ1-2; V gene: TRBV28; clone size: many
CDR3 DNA: TGTGCCAGCAGGGGACAGGGGGCCGGCACCGGGGAGCTGTTTTTT; CDR3 protein: CASRGQGAGTGELFF; D gene: TRBD1; J gene: TRBJ2-2; V gene: TRBV2; clone size: many
CDR3 DNA: TGTGCCAGCAGCTTAAGTCAGCAGTACAATGAGCAGTTCTTC; CDR3 protein: CASSLSQQYNEQFF; D gene: NA; J gene: TRBJ2-1; V gene: TRBV7-8; clone size: many
CDR3 DNA: TGTGCCAGCAGCTTAGAACTAGCGGGAGGAGTCAGTGAGCAGTTCTTC; CDR3 protein: CASSLELAGGVSEQFF; D gene: TRBD2; J gene: TRBJ2-1; V gene: TRBV7-2; clone size: few
CDR3 DNA: TGTGCCACCAGTGATTCCGGTTGGGGTAGCAATCAGCCCCAGCATTTT; CDR3 protein: CATSDSGWGSNQPQHF; D gene: NA; J gene: TRBJ1-5; V gene: TRBV24-1; clone size: NA
CDR3 DNA: TGTGCCAGCACCCTCTCGGGGGAGGGCCTAGGGCTGCGGCAGTACTTC; CDR3 protein: CASTLSGEGLGLRQYF; D gene: TRBD2; J gene: TRBJ2-7; V gene: TRBV28; clone size: few